Each of the 17 T cell receptor beta chains below was sequenced from the same sample in a study of cytomegalovirus exposure and HLA in healthy donors. PCR involved 60 Vbeta and 13 Jbeta primers. Assay used: immunoSEQ multiplex PCR; TCRdb lists only in-frame clones, some missing. Of approximately 170,000 clones in the sample, 60% to 80% are singletons; the top ten hold around 3.2%. The sequencing input was PBMCs. The origin of the receptors is a female donor in good health and CMV-seronegative.

The CDR3 protein is CASSSGPKGYTF. DNA of the CDR3: TGTGCCAGCAGCTCAGGCCCCAAGGGCTACACCTTC. The chain links TRBV7-2 to TRBJ1-2; unclear D gene. Germline V lookup: CDR1 SGHTA, CDR2 FQGNSA. The CDR3 has 12 residues. V was clipped by 4 bases and J by 8 bases, with 11 bases between them.

The J gene is TRBJ2-7, the V gene TRBV25-1; 8 nucleotides match TRBD1. Per the germline V gene, CDR1 is MGHDK and CDR2 is SYGVNS. After removal of 3 bases from V and 3 bases from J, the junction contained 7 bases not matched to a gene. The CDR3 loop spans 15 amino acids. The CDR3 DNA is TGTGCCAGCAGTGATACCCGGACAGGGTTCTACGAGCAGTACTTC. Its translation is CASSDTRTGFYEQYF.

This chain links TRBV10-3 with TRBJ2-3; 11 positions agree with TRBD2. There are 21 residues in the CDR3. Germline CDR1 ENHRY, CDR2 SYGVKD. Unmatched junction bases numbered 21, after V lost 0 bases and J lost 7 bases. CDR3: CAISESFLSSGGGRRRNTQYF. CDR3 nucleotide sequence: TGTGCCATCAGTGAGTCGTTTCTTAGTAGCGGGGGGGGCCGGAGAAGAAATACGCAGTATTTT.

The V gene is TRBV7-6, the J gene TRBJ1-2; D is perhaps TRBD1 (6 bases). This CDR3 is 16 amino acids long. V was shortened by 2 bases and J by 3 bases, with 16 bases between the two germline ends. Germline V gene data show CDR1 as SGHVS and CDR2 as FNYEAQ. The CDR3 loop reads CASSLRDQGTDYGYTF. In nucleotides, the CDR3 is TGTGCCAGCAGCTTACGAGATCAGGGGACGGACTATGGCTACACCTTC.

This clone appeared a few times. The J gene is TRBJ1-2, the V gene TRBV29-1, with D perhaps matching TRBD1 (5 bases). Trimming cost V 7 bases and J 8 bases, with 17 bases left between them. This CDR3 has 12 residues. Germline lookup yields CDR1 SQVTM and CDR2 ANQGSEA. As DNA, the CDR3 is TGCAGCGCCGGACCGGGACTGAGAGGCTACACCTTC. Protein product: CSAGPGLRGYTF.

Points on this clone: Mismatch with germline at one junction end may stem from a read error. The J gene is TRBJ1-1, the V gene TRBV9; weak D call: TRBD1 (5 bases). The CDR3 covers 13 residues. Germline V gene lookup returns CDR1 SGDLS and CDR2 YYNGEE. CDR3 bases: TGTGCCAGCAGCGTAGGCTCGGAGGGGCTGACTATCTTT. It is translated as CASSVGSEGLTIF.

This chain links TRBV10-3 with TRBJ2-1, with TRBD1 matching 12 bases. CDR1 and CDR2 (germline): ENHRY, SYGVKD. Unmatched junction bases numbered 6, after V lost 7 bases and J lost 8 bases. The CDR3 is made up of 14 amino acids. CDR3: CAINTGTGGDEQFF. CDR3 nucleotide sequence: TGTGCCATCAACACCGGGACAGGGGGCGATGAGCAGTTCTTC.

V usage is TRBV5-6 and J usage is TRBJ2-7; 10 bases agree with TRBD1. This CDR3 region has 15 residues. V trimming: 2 bases; J trimming: 2 bases; junction bases outside the gene matches: 4. Germline V CDR1 and CDR2: SGHDT, YYEEEE. The CDR3 DNA reads as TGTGCCAGCAGCTTCGGACAGGGGGTTCCCTACGAGCAGTACTTC. Amino acid sequence: CASSFGQGVPYEQYF.

The rearrangement joins TRBV4-1 to TRBJ2-3, with TRBD1 matching over 10 bases. This CDR3 spans 17 amino acids. Germline lookup yields CDR1 MGHRA and CDR2 YSYEKL. The junction had 12 bases not matched to a gene; V was cut back by 4 bases and J by 5 bases. The CDR3 spells CASSPDRDRGRGDTQYF. The CDR3 nucleotides are TGCGCCAGCAGCCCGGACCGGGACAGGGGAAGGGGAGATACGCAGTATTTT.

The chain carries TRBV18 and TRBJ1-2; tentatively, D is TRBD1 (5 bases). The CDR3 runs 14 residues. V was shortened by 1 base and J by 8 bases, with 14 bases between the two germline ends. Germline V gene sequence: CDR1 KGHSH, CDR2 LQKENI. The CDR3: CASSPRDSKGGYTF. The CDR3 DNA follows: TGTGCCAGCTCACCACGCGACAGCAAGGGAGGCTACACCTTC.

The chain uses TRBV19 and TRBJ1-2; 7 bases align to TRBD1. Germline lookup yields CDR1 LNHDA and CDR2 SQIVND (reference sequence). The CDR3 is 15 residues long. V was pared by 4 bases and J by 4 bases, with 9 bases of the junction left unmatched. CDR3 bases: TGTGCCAGTAGTACCGCGGACAGGTCCAGCTATGGCTACACCTTC. This gives the protein CASSTADRSSYGYTF.

The chain couples TRBV13 to TRBJ1-2; 9 nucleotides align to TRBD1. The V and J ends lost 3 bases and 8 bases, in that order; junction bases with no gene match: 4. This CDR3 has 13 amino acids. The germline CDR1 and CDR2 sequences are PRHDT and FYEKMQ (reference sequence). In DNA form, the CDR3 reads TGTGCCAGCAGCTTGGGGACAGGGATCGGCTACACCTTC. Protein: CASSLGTGIGYTF.

This clone occurred a few times. The chain joins TRBV5-4 to TRBJ1-5; TRBD1 matches 7 bases. This CDR3 is built from 16 residues. Trimming cost V 6 bases and J 2 bases; bases outside gene matches: 11. Germline V gene lookup returns CDR1 SGHNT and CDR2 YYREEE (reference sequence). CDR3 sequence (DNA): TGTGCCAGCAACCCAAGGGGGCGGATAGGCAATCAGCCCCAGCATTTT. Protein product: CASNPRGRIGNQPQHF.

The chain has TRBV7-3 and TRBJ2-2; D is perhaps TRBD2 (5 bases). The CDR3 consists of 17 residues. Germline V gives CDR1 SGHTA, CDR2 FQGTGA. V was pared by 4 bases and J by 0 bases, with 15 bases between. The CDR3 nucleotides are TGTGCCAGCAGCTCCGAGGGAGCGGCGGCGAACACCGGGGAGCTGTTTTTT. Residues: CASSSEGAAANTGELFF.

The chain recombines TRBV5-4 with TRBJ2-7; maybe TRBD1 (5 bases). Germline V lookup: CDR1 SGHNT, CDR2 YYREEE (reference sequence). Trimming took 0 bases from V and 5 from J, leaving 9 bases between them. The CDR3 loop spans 13 amino acids. The CDR3 DNA reads TGTGCCAGCAGCTTGGGGGGCCTCAACGAGCAGTACTTC. This encodes CASSLGGLNEQYF. Together with reference TRBV5-4 and TRBJ2-7, the CDR3 gives the full variable domain: ETGVTQSPTHLIKTRGQQVTLRCSSQSGHNTVSWYQQALGQGPQFIFQYYREEENGRGNFPPRFSGLQFPNYSSELNVNALELDDSALYLCASSLGGLNEQYFGPGTRLTVT.

This chain joins TRBV18 and TRBJ2-2, with 12 bases matching TRBD2. V shed 7 bases and J 1 base; nucleotides not matched to a gene: 4. In germline, CDR1 is KGHSH, CDR2 LQKENI. The CDR3 consists of 16 residues. The CDR3 spells CASLWTSGKNTGELFF. The DNA for the CDR3 is TGTGCCAGCTTATGGACTAGCGGGAAGAACACCGGGGAGCTGTTTTTT.

The rearrangement joins TRBV27 to TRBJ2-4; D is undetermined. The CDR3 is 17 amino acids. CDR1 and CDR2 (germline): MNHEY, SMNVEV (reference sequence). V was trimmed by 5 bases and J by 0 bases, leaving 17 bases between them. This chain's CDR3 is CASSPRSGNVAKNIQYF. CDR3 bases: TGTGCCAGCAGTCCCCGGTCAGGAAATGTAGCCAAAAACATTCAGTACTTC.